This T cell receptor beta chain was sequenced in a study of radiotherapy plus CTLA-4 blockade in lung cancer (dated by TCRdb to the late 2010s). Some background on the complete study: Objective responses occurred in 15% to 20% of enrolled patients, and approximately 34% achieved disease control. General findings and caveats noted by the study authors: After treatment with radiotherapy and ipilimumab, TCR clones that came from tumors expanded in the peripheral blood. The strongest predictors of response were reported to be early dynamic shifts in blood T cell clones along with a rise in serum interferon-beta following radiation.

CDR1 and CDR2 were assigned from the germline V gene as MDHEN and SYDVKM. The CDR3 holds 14 amino acids from the cysteine to the phenylalanine. CDR3 DNA only is kept here, 42 bases in frame from base 1. The germline ends are 14 bases apart after V is trimmed by 3 bases and J by 6 bases. The library was built by means of the immunoSEQ multiplex PCR assay. TCRdb holds this immuneACCESS table with in-frame rearrangements only. Some clones are missing; in checked studies, unresolved V genes explain under half, and the rest has no known cause. This sample lists about 97,000 clones; about four fifths were detected once. The ten largest account for 2.5% to 3.5% of the sample. This clone is a singleton in its sample. Its antigen has not been determined. Base qualities are not recorded, but no much larger clone differs from it by a single base. The study tested focal radiation therapy combined with CTLA-4 blockade (ipilimumab) in patients with chemo-refractory metastatic non-small-cell lung cancer.

The material was peripheral blood, obtained from a patient treated with radiotherapy plus ipilimumab. The V and J segments used are TRBV28 and TRBJ1-1, with TRBD1 perhaps the D gene, on 5 matching bases. This TCR was recovered from a human donor with non-small cell lung cancer who had a partial response to radiotherapy plus ipilimumab. Some clones in this sample may be carry-over from other donors' samples. This receptor carries the CDR3 CASSFYGGDAEAFF. The DNA reads TGTGCCAGCAGTTTTTATGGAGGGGACGCTGAAGCTTTCTTT.